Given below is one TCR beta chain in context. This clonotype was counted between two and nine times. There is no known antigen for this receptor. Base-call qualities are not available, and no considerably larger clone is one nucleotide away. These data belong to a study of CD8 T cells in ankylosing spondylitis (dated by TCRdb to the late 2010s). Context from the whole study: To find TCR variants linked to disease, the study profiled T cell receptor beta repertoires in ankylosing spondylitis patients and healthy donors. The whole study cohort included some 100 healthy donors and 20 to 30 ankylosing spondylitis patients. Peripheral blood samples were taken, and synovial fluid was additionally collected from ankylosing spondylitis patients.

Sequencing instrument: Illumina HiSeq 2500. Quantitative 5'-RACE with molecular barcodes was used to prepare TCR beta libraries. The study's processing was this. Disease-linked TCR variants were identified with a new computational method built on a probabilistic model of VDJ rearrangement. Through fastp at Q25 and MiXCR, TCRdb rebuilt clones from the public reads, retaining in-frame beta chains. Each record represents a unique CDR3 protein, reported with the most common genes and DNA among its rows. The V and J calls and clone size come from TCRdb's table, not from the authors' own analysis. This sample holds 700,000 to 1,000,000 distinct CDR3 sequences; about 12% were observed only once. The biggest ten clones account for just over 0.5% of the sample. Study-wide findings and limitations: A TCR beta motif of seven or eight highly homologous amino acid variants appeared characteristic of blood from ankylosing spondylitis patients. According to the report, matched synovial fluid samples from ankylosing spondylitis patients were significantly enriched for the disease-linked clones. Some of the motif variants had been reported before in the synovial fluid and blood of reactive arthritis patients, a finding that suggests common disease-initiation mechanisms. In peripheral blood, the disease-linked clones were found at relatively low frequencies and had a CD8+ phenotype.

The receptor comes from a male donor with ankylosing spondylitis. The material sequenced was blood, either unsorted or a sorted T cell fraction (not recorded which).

The DNA reads TGTGCCAGCAGCTTGGTCGTGGGGACCCAGTACTTC. Its coded protein is CASSLVVGTQYF. The V gene is TRBV5-4 and the J gene is TRBJ2-5; the D gene identity is not certain. The CDR3 measures 12 amino acids from cysteine to phenylalanine. Here the CDR3 DNA is all that survives: 36 bases in frame from base 1. In the germline V gene (reference sequence), CDR1 corresponds to SGHNT and CDR2 to YYREEE. V is cut by 0 bases and J by 7 bases, and the space between the germline ends is 7 bases.